The subject of this entry is one TCR beta chain. This sample is part of a study of cytomegalovirus exposure and HLA in healthy donors. With V trimmed by 3 bases and J by 4 bases, 7 bases remained unmatched. The CDR3 extends over 17 amino acids. Per the germline V gene, CDR1 is SNHLY and CDR2 is FYNNEI. TCRdb keeps only in-frame clones here, not all; method: immunoSEQ multiplex PCR. The sample carries roughly 150,000 clones, approximately 91% recorded once. The TCR was taken from a man younger than 35 in good health and CMV-seronegative. Sequences were obtained from PBMCs. The rearrangement links TRBV2 to TRBJ2-2, with 11 nucleotides matching TRBD2. CDR3 region: CASSDGGTSGLTGELFF. CDR3 nucleotides: TGTGCCAGCAGTGACGGGGGGACTAGCGGACTCACCGGGGAGCTGTTTTTT.